The 25 T cell receptor beta chains listed next were all sequenced from one sample in a study of blood T cell repertoires in COVID-19. Measured with immunoSEQ multiplex PCR; TCRdb has only the in-frame clones, and not every one. The sample has roughly 460,000 clones, 70% to 90% seen once. Input material: peripheral blood. All receptors derive from a man younger than 35 with COVID-19, enrolled during active disease.

The V and J genes are TRBV11-2 and TRBJ2-3, with a tentative D call TRBD2 (5 bases). CDR1 and CDR2 (germline): SGHAT, FQNNGV. Trimming removed 5 bases at V and 6 bases at J, with 18 bases between. This CDR3 comprises 15 residues. The CDR3: CASSPWTYSPDTQYF. The CDR3 DNA follows: TGTGCCAGCAGCCCATGGACTTACTCGCCGGATACGCAGTATTTT. The full variable domain, completed using reference TRBV11-2 and TRBJ2-3, is EAGVAQSPRYKIIEKRQSVAFWCNPISGHATLYWYQQILGQGPKLLIQFQNNGVVDDSQLPKDRFSAERLKGVDSTLKIQPAKLEDSAVYLCASSPWTYSPDTQYFGPGTRLTVL.

J is TRBJ2-3 and V is TRBV2, with 9 positions matching TRBD1. The CDR3 extends over 13 amino acids. The V gene end was trimmed by 7 bases and the J gene end by 4 bases; junction bases not matched to a gene: 3. Germline V gene sequence: CDR1 SNHLY, CDR2 FYNNEI. Written as DNA, the CDR3 is TGTGCCAGCAAACAGGGGGCCCCAGATACGCAGTATTTT. It specifies CASKQGAPDTQYF.

The J gene is TRBJ2-7, the V gene TRBV9; maybe TRBD2 (5 bases). V gave up 0 bases and J gave up 3 bases, with 10 bases separating them. The germline CDR1 and CDR2 sequences are SGDLS and YYNGEE. The CDR3 consists of 14 residues. The CDR3 bases are TGTGCCAGCAGCGTAGTGGACTCGGACTACGAGCAGTACTTC. Its protein is CASSVVDSDYEQYF.

This chain links TRBV15 with TRBJ1-2; no definite D call. Trimming took off 1 base at V and 6 bases at J, with 9 bases between the two ends. This CDR3 region has 13 residues. Per the germline V gene, CDR1 is LNHNV and CDR2 is YYDKDF (reference sequence). CDR3 nucleotide sequence: TGTGCCACCAGCAGAGTGGCAGGTGATGGCTACACCTTC. It yields the protein CATSRVAGDGYTF.

The rearrangement joins TRBV18 to TRBJ1-3; 7 positions match TRBD1. V lost 3 bases, J lost 0 bases, and 14 bases stayed unmatched. Germline CDR1 and CDR2: KGHSH and LQKENI. The CDR3 has 19 amino acids. CDR3 in DNA: TGTGCCAGCTCACCCTTGCCGGGACAGATAAACCCCTCTGGAAACACCATATATTTT. This encodes CASSPLPGQINPSGNTIYF. The full variable domain, with the rest looked up from reference TRBV18 and TRBJ1-3, is NAGVMQNPRHLVRRRGQEARLRCSPMKGHSHVYWYRQLPEEGLKFMVYLQKENIIDESGMPKERFSAEFPKEGPSILRIQQVVRGDSAAYFCASSPLPGQINPSGNTIYFGEGSWLTVV.

The J gene is TRBJ1-1, the V gene TRBV7-9; D gene unclear. The V gene lost 7 bases and the J gene lost 1 base, with 10 bases spanning the gap. The CDR3 has 13 amino acids. The germline gives CDR1 SEHNR, CDR2 FQNEAQ (reference sequence). The CDR3 loop is CASTRAPNTEAFF. In nucleotides, the CDR3 is TGTGCCAGCACCCGAGCCCCGAACACTGAAGCTTTCTTT.

The rearrangement joins TRBV6-6 to TRBJ2-2; 8 positions match TRBD2. The CDR3 has 15 residues. The germline V gene encodes CDR1 MNHNY and CDR2 SVGAGI (reference sequence). V gave up 5 bases and J gave up 7 bases; unmatched junction bases: 9. The DNA for the CDR3 is TGTGCCAGCAGTACCGGACTAGCCCCGGGCGGGGAGCTGTTTTTT. Translating gives CASSTGLAPGGELFF.

The chain joins TRBV14 to TRBJ2-5; possible D gene TRBD1, 6 bases. Germline values: CDR1 SGHDN, CDR2 FVKESK. V gave up 4 bases and J gave up 5 bases, with 17 bases separating them. CDR3 length equals 15 residues. CDR3 sequence reads: CASSRTGTAWETQYF. CDR3 nucleotide sequence: TGTGCCAGCAGCCGAACAGGGACCGCCTGGGAGACCCAGTACTTC. The full variable domain, in which reference TRBV14 and TRBJ2-5 provide the parts outside the CDR3, is EAGVTQFPSHSVIEKGQTVTLRCDPISGHDNLYWYRRVMGKEIKFLLHFVKESKQDESGMPNNRFLAERTGGTYSTLKVQPAELEDSGVYFCASSRTGTAWETQYFGPGTRLLVL.

The rearrangement uses TRBV10-3 and TRBJ1-1, with 7 bases lining up with TRBD1. In germline, CDR1 is ENHRY, CDR2 SYGVKD. With 10 bases clipped from V and 3 bases from J, the junction kept 11 bases outside the gene matches. This CDR3 spans 14 amino acids. Written as DNA, the CDR3 is TGTGCCACTTCCATAACAGGGGAAGACACTGAAGCTTTCTTT. It yields the protein CATSITGEDTEAFF.

The V and J genes are TRBV4-1 and TRBJ1-2; D perhaps matches TRBD1 (6 bases). The CDR3 totals 16 residues. CDR1 and CDR2 from the germline V gene are MGHRA and YSYEKL. Trimming removed 0 bases from V and 4 bases from J, with 15 bases in between. The chain's CDR3 is CASSQEAAGGGYGYTF. Here the CDR3 DNA reads TGCGCCAGCAGCCAAGAGGCAGCGGGGGGCGGCTATGGCTACACCTTC.

This clone was counted once. The chain is built from TRBV5-6 and TRBJ1-5; D call uncertain. CDR3 size: 13 residues. V lost 2 bases and J 4 bases, leaving 7 bases between the germline ends. Looked up from germline, CDR1 is SGHDT and CDR2 is YYEEEE. The CDR3 nucleotides are TGTGCCAGCAGCTTATCCAGAAATCAGCCCCAGCATTTT. Translated: CASSLSRNQPQHF.

This sequence joins TRBV27 and TRBJ2-5; 7 bases agree with TRBD2. The CDR3 has 14 residues. In germline, CDR1 is MNHEY, CDR2 SMNVEV (reference sequence). V was pared by 3 bases and J by 5 bases, with 6 bases of the junction left unmatched. The CDR3 loop reads CASSFQGLLETQYF. In DNA form, the CDR3 reads TGTGCCAGCAGTTTCCAGGGACTATTGGAGACCCAGTACTTC.

The V call is TRBV24-1, the J call TRBJ2-3, with 8 bases lining up with TRBD2. Germline CDR1 is KGHDR and CDR2 is SFDVKD. The trim removed 4 bases at V and 4 bases at J, leaving 6 bases unmatched. The CDR3 is 15 residues long. The CDR3 sequence: CATSDGGRISDTQYF. In DNA form, the CDR3 reads TGTGCCACCAGTGACGGCGGGAGGATTTCAGATACGCAGTATTTT.

The V call is TRBV6-5, the J call TRBJ2-3; TRBD1 is a possible D gene (7 bases). The CDR3 runs 14 residues. V gave up 5 bases and J gave up 5 bases, with 14 bases separating them. The germline gives CDR1 MNHEY, CDR2 SVGAGI. As DNA, the CDR3 is TGTGCCAGCAGTATCAGACAGGGAGGAGATACGCAGTATTTT. Encoded protein: CASSIRQGGDTQYF.

The chain carries TRBV10-1 and TRBJ2-7; 9 bases are a match to TRBD1. Germline lookup yields CDR1 WNHNN and CDR2 SYGVQD (reference sequence). Trimming at V came to 4 bases and at J to 3 bases, leaving 13 bases not matched to a gene. The CDR3 spans 17 residues. Here the CDR3 DNA reads TGCGCCAGCAGTGTCGGTGTTTTAGGGACAGGGCACTACGAGCAGTACTTC. Translated: CASSVGVLGTGHYEQYF.

V and J are TRBV24-1 and TRBJ1-2; 10 bases line up with TRBD1. V was clipped by 12 bases and J by 7 bases; unmatched bases: 19. Germline assignment: CDR1 KGHDR and CDR2 SFDVKD. This CDR3 spans 16 amino acids. This CDR3 reads CASDPGQGIEGTGYTF. CDR3 bases: TGTGCCTCCGACCCGGGACAGGGGATTGAAGGGACTGGCTACACCTTC.

The chain is built from TRBV27 and TRBJ2-3; the D gene is possibly TRBD1 (5 bases). From germline, CDR1 is MNHEY and CDR2 SMNVEV (reference sequence). Trimming removed 7 bases from V and 2 bases from J, with 13 bases in between. The CDR3 is 14 residues long. CDR3 sequence (DNA): TGTGCCAGCAACGCAAGGGGCCCCACAGATACGCAGTATTTT. Protein product: CASNARGPTDTQYF.

V usage is TRBV7-6 and J usage is TRBJ2-6; TRBD1 aligns across 8 bases. CDR1 is SGHVS and CDR2 is FNYEAQ in the germline V gene. V lost 3 bases to trimming and J lost 3 bases; unmatched junction nucleotides: 7. The CDR3 loop spans 17 amino acids. The CDR3 reads CASSLSQGGGGANVLTF. The DNA of the CDR3 is TGTGCCAGCAGCTTGTCACAGGGGGGAGGTGGGGCCAACGTCCTGACTTTC. The whole variable domain, remainder taken from reference TRBV7-6 and TRBJ2-6, is GAGVSQSPRYKVTKRGQDVALRCDPISGHVSLYWYRQALGQGPEFLTYFNYEAQQDKSGLPNDRFSAERPEGSISTLTIQRTEQRDSAMYRCASSLSQGGGGANVLTFGAGSRLTVL.

This sequence joins TRBV6-5 and TRBJ1-6; maybe TRBD1 (5 bases). Deletions cut 7 bases from V and 4 bases from J, with 14 bases between. The germline V gene has CDR1 MNHEY and CDR2 SVGAGI. This CDR3 comprises 15 residues. The CDR3 sequence is CASTKGAEYNSPLHF. CDR3 DNA: TGTGCCAGCACCAAAGGGGCGGAGTATAATTCACCCCTCCACTTT.

The V call is TRBV13, the J call TRBJ1-2; D is perhaps TRBD1 (6 bases). This CDR3 has 12 residues. Germline CDR1 PRHDT, CDR2 FYEKMQ (reference sequence). With 5 bases removed from V and 8 bases from J, the gap between germline ends came to 12 bases. The DNA for the CDR3 is TGTGCCAGCAGCGCACAGGGCCAAGGCTACACCTTC. Its translation is CASSAQGQGYTF.

The chain links TRBV3-1 (or the pseudogene TRBV3-2) to TRBJ2-5; 7 bases match TRBD1. CDR3 length: 14 residues. Germline V gene data show CDR1 as LGHDT and CDR2 as YNNKEL (reference sequence). V lost 2 bases, J lost 0 bases, and 0 bases stayed unmatched. The CDR3 is CASSQTGDQETQYF. In DNA, the CDR3 is TGTGCCAGCAGCCAAACAGGGGACCAAGAGACCCAGTACTTC.

The gene calls are TRBV11-3 and TRBJ1-4; TRBD1 matches 7 bases. J lost 6 bases, V lost 4 bases, and 8 bases had no gene match. Per germline, CDR1 SGHNT and CDR2 YENEEA. The CDR3 loop spans 15 amino acids. The CDR3 here is CASSYRQGRDEKLFF. CDR3 nucleotides: TGTGCCAGCAGCTATAGACAGGGTCGGGATGAAAAACTGTTTTTT.

V usage is TRBV24-1 and J usage is TRBJ2-1; D not resolved. The CDR3 spans 15 residues. The germline gives CDR1 KGHDR, CDR2 SFDVKD. With 3 bases removed from V and 5 bases from J, the gap between germline ends came to 13 bases. CDR3 DNA: TGTGCCACCAGTGATCCCCGACATCTTGACAATGAGCAGTTCTTC. It specifies CATSDPRHLDNEQFF.

The V gene is TRBV19, the J gene TRBJ2-2; TRBD2 matches 11 bases. The CDR3 contains 15 residues. Germline loops: CDR1 LNHDA, CDR2 SQIVND (reference sequence). V gave up 7 bases and J gave up 6 bases; unmatched junction bases: 7. The CDR3 sequence is CASIATSGDSGELFF. The CDR3 nucleotides read TGTGCCAGTATTGCGACTAGCGGGGACTCCGGGGAGCTGTTTTTT.

This clone has just a few counts. The chain is built from TRBV30 and TRBJ2-1; 9 nucleotides align to TRBD1. The V gene end was trimmed by 5 bases and the J gene end by 7 bases; junction bases not matched to a gene: 9. The V gene's germline CDR1 is GTSNPN and CDR2 SVGIG (reference sequence). This CDR3 contains 14 residues. CDR3 bases: TGTGCCTGGGGCCAGGACAGGGGTTGGAATGAGCAGTTCTTC. It translates to CAWGQDRGWNEQFF.